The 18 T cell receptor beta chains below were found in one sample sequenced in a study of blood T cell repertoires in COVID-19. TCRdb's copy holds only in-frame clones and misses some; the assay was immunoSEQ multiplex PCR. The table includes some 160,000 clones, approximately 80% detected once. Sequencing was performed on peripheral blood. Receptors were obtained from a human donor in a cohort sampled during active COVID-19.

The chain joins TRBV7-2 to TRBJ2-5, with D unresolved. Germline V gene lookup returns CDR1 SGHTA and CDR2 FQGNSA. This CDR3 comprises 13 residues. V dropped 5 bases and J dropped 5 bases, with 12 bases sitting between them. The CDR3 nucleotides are TGTGCCAGCAGCGTGCCCTCGCAGGAGACCCAGTACTTC. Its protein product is CASSVPSQETQYF.

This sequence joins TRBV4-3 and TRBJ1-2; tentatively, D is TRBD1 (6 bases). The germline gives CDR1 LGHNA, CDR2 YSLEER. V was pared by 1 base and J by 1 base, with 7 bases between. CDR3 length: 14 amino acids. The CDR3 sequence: CASSQGGHNYGYTF. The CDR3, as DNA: TGCGCCAGCAGCCAAGGGGGACATAACTATGGCTACACCTTC.

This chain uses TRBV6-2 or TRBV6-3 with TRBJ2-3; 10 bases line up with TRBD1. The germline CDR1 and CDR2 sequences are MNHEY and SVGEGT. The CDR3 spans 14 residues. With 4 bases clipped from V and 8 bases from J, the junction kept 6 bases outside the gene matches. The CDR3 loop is CASSSSGTGVTQYF. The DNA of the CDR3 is TGTGCCAGCAGTTCGTCCGGGACAGGGGTTACGCAGTATTTT.

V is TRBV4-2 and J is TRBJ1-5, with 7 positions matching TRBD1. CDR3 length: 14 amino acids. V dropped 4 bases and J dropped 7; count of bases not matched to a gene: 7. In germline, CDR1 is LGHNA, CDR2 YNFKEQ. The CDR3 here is CASSPGQVGQPQHF. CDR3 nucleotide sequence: TGTGCCAGCAGCCCCGGACAGGTCGGGCAGCCCCAGCATTTT.

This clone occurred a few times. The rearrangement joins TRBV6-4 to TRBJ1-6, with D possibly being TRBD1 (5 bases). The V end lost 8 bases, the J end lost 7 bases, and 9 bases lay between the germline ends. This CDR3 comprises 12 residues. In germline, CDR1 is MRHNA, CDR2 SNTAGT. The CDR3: CASRSGNSPLHF. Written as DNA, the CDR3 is TGTGCCAGCCGCTCAGGGAATTCACCCCTCCACTTT.

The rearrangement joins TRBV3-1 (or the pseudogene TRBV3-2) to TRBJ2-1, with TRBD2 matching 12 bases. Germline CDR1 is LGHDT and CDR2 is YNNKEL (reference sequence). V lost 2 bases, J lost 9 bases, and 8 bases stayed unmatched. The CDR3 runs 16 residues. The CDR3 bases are TGTGCCAGCAGCCAACTTCTAGCGGGGGGGCGGAGTGAGCAGTTCTTC. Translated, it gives CASSQLLAGGRSEQFF.

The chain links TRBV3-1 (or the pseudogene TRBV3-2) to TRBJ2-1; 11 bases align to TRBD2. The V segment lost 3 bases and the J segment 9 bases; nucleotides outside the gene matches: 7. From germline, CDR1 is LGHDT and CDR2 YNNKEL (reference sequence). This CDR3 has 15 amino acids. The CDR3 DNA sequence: TGTGCCAGCAGCCACCTACTAGCGGGGGACGGTGAGCAGTTCTTC. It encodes CASSHLLAGDGEQFF.

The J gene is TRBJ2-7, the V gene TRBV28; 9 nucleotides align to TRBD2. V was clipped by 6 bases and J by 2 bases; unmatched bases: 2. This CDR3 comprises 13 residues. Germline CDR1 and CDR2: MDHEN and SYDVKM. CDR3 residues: CASRASGTYEQYF. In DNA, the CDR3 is TGTGCCAGCAGGGCTAGCGGGACCTACGAGCAGTACTTC.

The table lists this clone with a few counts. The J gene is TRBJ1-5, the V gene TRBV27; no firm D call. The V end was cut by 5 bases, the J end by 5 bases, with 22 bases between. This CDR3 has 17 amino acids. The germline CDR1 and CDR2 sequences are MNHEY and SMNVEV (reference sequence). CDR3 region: CASSPGSWAVSHQPQHF. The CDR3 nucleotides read TGTGCCAGCAGTCCCGGCTCCTGGGCCGTCAGCCATCAGCCCCAGCATTTT.

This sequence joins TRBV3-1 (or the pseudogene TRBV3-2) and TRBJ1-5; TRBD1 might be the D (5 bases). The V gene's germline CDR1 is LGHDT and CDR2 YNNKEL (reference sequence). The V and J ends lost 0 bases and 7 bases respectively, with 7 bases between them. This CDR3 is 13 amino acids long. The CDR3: CASSQDREQPQHF. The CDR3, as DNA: TGTGCCAGCAGCCAAGACAGGGAACAGCCCCAGCATTTT.

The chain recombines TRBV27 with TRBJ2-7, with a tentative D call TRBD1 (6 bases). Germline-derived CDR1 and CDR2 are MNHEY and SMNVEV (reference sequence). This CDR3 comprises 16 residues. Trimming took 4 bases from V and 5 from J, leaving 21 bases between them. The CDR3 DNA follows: TGTGCCAGCAGTTGGGCGGTTTTTACAGGGTCACACGAGCAGTACTTC. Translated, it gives CASSWAVFTGSHEQYF.

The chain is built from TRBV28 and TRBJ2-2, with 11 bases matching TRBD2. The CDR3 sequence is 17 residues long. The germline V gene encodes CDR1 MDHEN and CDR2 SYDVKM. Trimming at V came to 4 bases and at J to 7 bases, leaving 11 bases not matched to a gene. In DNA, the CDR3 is TGTGCCAGCAGTTCGACGACTAGCGGGACCGGGGGCGGGGAGCTGTTTTTT. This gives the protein CASSSTTSGTGGGELFF. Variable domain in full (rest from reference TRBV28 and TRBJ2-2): DVKVTQSSRYLVKRTGEKVFLECVQDMDHENMFWYRQDPGLGLRLIYFSYDVKMKEKGDIPEGYSVSREKKERFSLILESASTNQTSMYLCASSSTTSGTGGGELFFGEGSRLTVL.

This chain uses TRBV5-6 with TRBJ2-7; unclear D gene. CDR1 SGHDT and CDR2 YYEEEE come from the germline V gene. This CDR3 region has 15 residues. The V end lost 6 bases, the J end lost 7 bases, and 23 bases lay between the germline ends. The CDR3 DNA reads TGTGCCAGCAACGAACTCTCGACACCTTTAGGAGAGCAGTACTTC. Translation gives CASNELSTPLGEQYF.

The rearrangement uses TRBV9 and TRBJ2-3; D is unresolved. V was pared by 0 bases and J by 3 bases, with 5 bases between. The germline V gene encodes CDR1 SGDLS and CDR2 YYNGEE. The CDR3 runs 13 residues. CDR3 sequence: CASSVVQTDTQYF. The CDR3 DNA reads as TGTGCCAGCAGCGTAGTCCAGACAGATACGCAGTATTTT.

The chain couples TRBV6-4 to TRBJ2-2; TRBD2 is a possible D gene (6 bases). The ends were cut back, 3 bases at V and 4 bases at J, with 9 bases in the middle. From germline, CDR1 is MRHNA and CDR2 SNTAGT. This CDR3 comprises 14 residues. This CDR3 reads CASSENGGTGELFF. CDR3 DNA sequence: TGTGCCAGCAGTGAAAACGGGGGCACCGGGGAGCTGTTTTTT.

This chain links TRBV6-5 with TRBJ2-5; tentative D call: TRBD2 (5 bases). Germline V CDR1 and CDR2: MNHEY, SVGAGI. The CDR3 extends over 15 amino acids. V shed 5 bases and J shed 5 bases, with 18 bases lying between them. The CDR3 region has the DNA TGTGCCAGCAGTCGCTCTTGGGAGCGACGGGAGACCCAGTACTTC. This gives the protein CASSRSWERRETQYF.

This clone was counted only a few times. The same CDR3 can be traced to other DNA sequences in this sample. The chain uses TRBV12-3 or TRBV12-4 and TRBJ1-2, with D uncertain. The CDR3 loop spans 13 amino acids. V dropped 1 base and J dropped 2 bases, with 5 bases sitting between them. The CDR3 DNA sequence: TGTGCCAGCAGTTTAGGTCAGAACTATGGCTACACCTTC. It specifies CASSLGQNYGYTF.

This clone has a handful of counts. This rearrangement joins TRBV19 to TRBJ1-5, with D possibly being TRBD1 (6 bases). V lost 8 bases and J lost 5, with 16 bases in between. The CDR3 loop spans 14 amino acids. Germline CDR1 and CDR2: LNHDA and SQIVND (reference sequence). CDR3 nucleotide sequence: TGTGCCAGTCAGGGGACCGGGCCTCATCAGCCCCAGCATTTT. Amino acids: CASQGTGPHQPQHF.